This T cell receptor (beta chain) originates from a study of T cell responses to AZD1222 COVID-19 vaccine. Findings and limits, study-wide: Vaccine-associated CD4 TCRs spanned spike, dominant at 160-218 and 743-854.

The assay was immunoSEQ multiplex PCR, and TCRdb's table has in-frame clones only and misses some. The sample consists of some 100,000 clones, roughly nine tenths of them appearing once. The germline V gene encodes CDR1 SGDLS and CDR2 YYNGEE. The CDR3 has 12 amino acids. The V and J ends lost 2 bases and 10 bases, in that order; junction bases with no gene match: 3. Of note for this clone: Its antigen is unknown.

The chain joins TRBV9 to TRBJ1-1; 9 bases line up with TRBD1. The TCR comes from an adult in good health. The starting material was peripheral blood, obtained on day 0 of AZD1222 vaccination. The CDR3 coding sequence is TGTGCCAGCAGCGTCGGACAGGGGCTAGCTTTCTTT. Protein product: CASSVGQGLAFF.